Following are 30 T cell receptor beta chains from one sample sequenced in a study of T-cell reconstitution after alpha-beta-depleted transplantation in children. Unique molecular identifiers were incorporated when the TCRbeta library was constructed. Using its own MiXCR run on the PCR reads, TCRdb lists one record per CDR3 protein. Seen here are under 300,000 distinct CDR3 sequences, roughly 10% observed once, and the top ten hold around 24%. The sequencing here drew on peripheral blood, taken 180 days after TCRalphabeta/CD19-depleted stem cell transplant. The receptors come from a male patient aged 2-15 years who had a stem cell transplant for chronic granulomatous disease, so the T cells may come from the graft donor.

This clonotype was counted once. A much more abundant neighbour one base away suggests this may be a read error. The rearrangement joins TRBV6-1 to TRBJ1-5; D gene ambiguous. The CDR3 totals 15 residues. The germline V gene encodes CDR1 MNHNS and CDR2 SASEGT. CDR3 sequence: CVTVPGREGYQPQHF. CDR3 sequence (DNA): TGTGTCACCGTCCCGGGTAGGGAGGGATACCAGCCCCAGCATTTT.

This clonotype was seen ten or more times. The chain employs TRBV5-1 and TRBJ2-7, with D tentatively TRBD1 or TRBD2 (5 bases each). Germline V gives CDR1 SGHRS, CDR2 YFSETQ. The CDR3 spans 15 residues. V shed 3 bases and J shed 2 bases, with 15 bases lying between them. For the CDR3, the DNA is TGCGCCAGCAGCTCGAATCAGGGAGTGGCCTACGAGCAGTACTTC. Translating it yields CASSSNQGVAYEQYF. The full variable domain, with the rest looked up from reference TRBV5-1 and TRBJ2-7, is KAGVTQTPRYLIKTRGQQVTLSCSPISGHRSVSWYQQTPGQGLQFLFEYFSETQRNKGNFPGRFSGRQFSNSRSEMNVSTLELGDSALYLCASSSNQGVAYEQYFGPGTRLTVT.

In regard to this clonotype: This may come from a read error, since a much larger clone is one base off. The chain combines TRBV7-3 with TRBJ2-3, with a possible D match to TRBD2 (5 bases). The CDR3 length is 14 residues. Germline lookup yields CDR1 SGHTA and CDR2 FQGTGA. The V end lost 5 bases, the J end lost 1 base, and 10 bases lay between the germline ends. The CDR3 sequence is CASSHGAGTDTQYF. In DNA form, the CDR3 reads TGTGCCAGCAGCCATGGAGCGGGCACAGATACGCAGTATTTT.

The table lists this clonotype with many counts. V is TRBV20-1 and J is TRBJ1-2; the match to TRBD1 covers 7 bases. Germline CDR1 DFQATT, CDR2 SNEGSKA (reference sequence). V trimming: 3 bases; J trimming: 4 bases; junction bases outside the gene matches: 2. The CDR3 is 12 amino acids. The CDR3 DNA is TGCAGTGCTAGGGACAGGTTCTATGGCTACACCTTC. It yields the protein CSARDRFYGYTF.

This rearrangement joins TRBV5-6 to TRBJ2-7; a possible D gene is TRBD2 (5 bases). V lost 4 bases, J lost 6 bases, and 26 bases lay in between. The CDR3 is 17 amino acids. CDR1 and CDR2 (germline): SGHDT, YYEEEE. The CDR3 nucleotides are TGTGCCAGCAGCCACTCAACCGAGAGCTTCGGAGAGGGCGAGCAGTACTTC. It codes for CASSHSTESFGEGEQYF.

This clonotype was found many times. The chain recombines TRBV7-2 with TRBJ2-3; no clear D. The CDR3 length is 14 residues. CDR1 SGHTA and CDR2 FQGNSA come from the germline V gene. Trimming shortened V by 5 bases and J by 6 bases, and 15 bases separated the two germline ends. For the CDR3, the DNA is TGTGCCAGCAGCCCCCGACCCGGCTTGGATACGCAGTATTTT. It is translated as CASSPRPGLDTQYF.

This clonotype was counted many times. The J gene is TRBJ2-7, the V gene TRBV28, with D possibly being TRBD1 (5 bases). The CDR3 is 14 residues long. The germline V gene encodes CDR1 MDHEN and CDR2 SYDVKM. Trimming took 3 bases from V and 2 from J, leaving 11 bases between them. CDR3 protein: CASSLPTVPYEQYF. Written as DNA, the CDR3 is TGTGCCAGCAGTTTGCCGACAGTGCCCTACGAGCAGTACTTC.

This clonotype occurred a few times. The chain joins TRBV6-1 to TRBJ2-1, with D tentatively TRBD2 (5 bases). This CDR3 region has 16 residues. V lost 5 bases to trimming and J lost 3 bases, with 17 bases between them. Germline CDR1 reads MNHNS; CDR2 reads SASEGT. The CDR3, as DNA: TGTGCCAGCAGTCCCGGACTCATACCCCTCTACAATGAGCAGTTCTTC. Protein: CASSPGLIPLYNEQFF.

This clonotype was picked up many times. The CDR3 protein is CASSREQGVGNTEAFF. DNA of the CDR3: TGCGCCAGCAGCCGCGAGCAGGGGGTGGGGAACACTGAAGCTTTCTTT. The V and J genes are TRBV5-1 and TRBJ1-1; 7 nucleotides line up with TRBD1. Germline V gene sequence: CDR1 SGHRS, CDR2 YFSETQ. V was pared by 4 bases and J by 1 base, with 10 bases of the junction left unmatched. This CDR3 is 16 amino acids long.

This clonotype was detected ten times or more. The chain joins TRBV10-3 to TRBJ2-3; D is possibly TRBD2 (5 bases). This CDR3 region has 15 residues. V shed 7 bases and J shed 0 bases, with 14 bases lying between them. Germline lookup yields CDR1 ENHRY and CDR2 SYGVKD. DNA for the CDR3: TGTGCCATCAACCTCGACGGGGTTAGCACAGATACGCAGTATTTT. This codes for CAINLDGVSTDTQYF.

V and J are TRBV6-1 and TRBJ2-1; 12 positions match TRBD2. This CDR3 comprises 15 residues. Germline trimming cut 6 bases from V and 3 bases from J; bases unmatched to any gene: 3. CDR1 MNHNS and CDR2 SASEGT come from the germline V gene. The CDR3 coding sequence is TGTGCCAGCAGCGGACTAGCGGGACTCTACAATGAGCAGTTCTTC. This gives the protein CASSGLAGLYNEQFF.

The gene calls are TRBV28 and TRBJ2-2, with D possibly matching TRBD1 (6 bases). Trimming cost V 10 bases and J 6 bases, with 18 bases left between them. Germline CDR1 and CDR2: MDHEN and SYDVKM. The CDR3 sequence is 14 residues long. The CDR3 DNA reads TGTGCCATGGGCCCGGGACACAACTCCGGGGAGCTGTTTTTT. The encoded protein is CAMGPGHNSGELFF.

This clonotype came up many times. The chain is built from TRBV5-6 and TRBJ2-7; D might be TRBD2 (5 bases). The CDR3 covers 14 residues. Trimming cost V 2 bases and J 6 bases, with 15 bases left between them. Germline lookup yields CDR1 SGHDT and CDR2 YYEEEE. For the CDR3, the DNA is TGTGCCAGCAGCTTTCTAGGGAGTATTGGCGAGCAGTACTTC. It translates to CASSFLGSIGEQYF.

This clonotype was counted at least ten times. The chain uses TRBV15 and TRBJ2-5, with 8 bases fitting TRBD2. The CDR3 has 14 amino acids. Trimming cost V 0 bases and J 3 bases; bases outside gene matches: 0. Germline values: CDR1 LNHNV, CDR2 YYDKDF (reference sequence). The CDR3 DNA reads as TGTGCCACCAGCAGAGATAGCGGGAAAGAGACCCAGTACTTC. As protein: CATSRDSGKETQYF.

This chain connects TRBV18 to TRBJ1-2; D gene ambiguous. The CDR3 consists of 15 residues. Germline CDR1 reads KGHSH; CDR2 reads LQKENI. The germline V and J ends were trimmed by 1 base and 2 bases, with 11 bases remaining between them. The CDR3 loop is CASSPLFGGNYGYTF. The DNA for the CDR3 is TGTGCCAGCTCACCACTCTTCGGAGGGAACTATGGCTACACCTTC.

This clonotype appeared many times. J is TRBJ1-2 and V is TRBV5-1, with a possible D match to TRBD1 (5 bases). CDR1 is SGHRS and CDR2 is YFSETQ in the germline V gene. The CDR3 sequence is 14 residues long. V was trimmed by 4 bases and J by 3 bases, leaving 13 bases between them. This CDR3 is CASSVYGTDYGYTF. CDR3 DNA: TGCGCCAGCAGCGTATACGGGACGGACTATGGCTACACCTTC.

This clonotype was detected many times. The chain employs TRBV5-1 and TRBJ2-1; 8 nucleotides line up with TRBD1. V lost 0 bases, J lost 4 bases, and 0 bases stayed unmatched. The CDR3 sequence is 14 residues long. The germline V gene has CDR1 SGHRS and CDR2 YFSETQ. CDR3 loop: CASSLGQGYNEQFF. DNA of the CDR3: TGCGCCAGCAGCTTGGGACAGGGGTACAATGAGCAGTTCTTC.

A remark on this clonotype: Since a much larger clone is just one base distant, this may be a read error. The chain is built from TRBV12-5 and TRBJ1-2; no clear D gene. The CDR3 runs to 13 residues. Looked up from germline, CDR1 is LGHNT and CDR2 is FRNRAP. The CDR3 is CASGTGPDYDYTF. Written as DNA, the CDR3 is TGTGCTAGTGGCACCGGGCCGGACTATGACTACACCTTC.

This clonotype is termed medium-sized. V usage is TRBV28 and J usage is TRBJ2-7; no reliable D call. The ends were cut back, 3 bases at V and 3 bases at J, with 6 bases in the middle. The germline V gene encodes CDR1 MDHEN and CDR2 SYDVKM. The CDR3 has 12 residues. CDR3 coding DNA: TGTGCCAGCAGTTTTGGGGACTACGAGCAGTACTTC. Protein: CASSFGDYEQYF.

Many counts were recorded for this clonotype. The V and J genes are TRBV29-1 and TRBJ2-2, with a tentative D call TRBD1 (6 bases). V gave up 4 bases and J gave up 0 bases, with 9 bases separating them. Germline lookup yields CDR1 SQVTM and CDR2 ANQGSEA. The CDR3 has 14 residues. The CDR3, as DNA: TGCAGCGTTGCCGGGACATCGAACACCGGGGAGCTGTTTTTT. This encodes CSVAGTSNTGELFF.

This clonotype was seen repeatedly, ten times or more. The CDR3 reads CASSRTAGGDEQFF. As DNA, the CDR3 is TGTGCCAGCAGCCGCACCGCAGGGGGCGATGAGCAGTTCTTC. This rearrangement joins TRBV7-2 to TRBJ2-1, with 8 bases fitting TRBD1. The germline V gene has CDR1 SGHTA and CDR2 FQGNSA. V shed 5 bases and J 8 bases; nucleotides not matched to a gene: 8. This CDR3 spans 14 amino acids.

This clonotype appeared many times. The chain combines TRBV29-1 with TRBJ1-1; possibly TRBD1 for D (5 bases). The CDR3 spans 16 residues. The germline gives CDR1 SQVTM, CDR2 ANQGSEA. V was shortened by 1 base and J by 0 bases, with 15 bases between the two germline ends. The CDR3 loop reads CSVEALGRQLNTEAFF. The CDR3 DNA sequence: TGCAGCGTTGAAGCCCTCGGGAGACAGCTGAACACTGAAGCTTTCTTT.

This clonotype was counted many times. The chain has TRBV12-3 or TRBV12-4 and TRBJ2-7; D is ambiguous. This CDR3 comprises 18 residues. Trimming took 0 bases from V and 2 from J, leaving 20 bases between them. The CDR3 nucleotides read TGTGCCAGCAGTTTAGCTGGGGTTGTGGGTCTAAGGGCCTACGAGCAGTACTTC. Its translation is CASSLAGVVGLRAYEQYF.

The sample holds many counts of this clonotype. V gene TRBV5-1 combines with J gene TRBJ2-1; D perhaps matches TRBD1 (6 bases). With 0 bases removed from V and 5 bases from J, the gap between germline ends came to 15 bases. Germline CDR1 and CDR2: SGHRS and YFSETQ. The CDR3 runs to 16 residues. CDR3 residues: CASSLDGQGINNEQFF. CDR3 nucleotides: TGCGCCAGCAGCTTGGACGGCCAGGGGATCAACAATGAGCAGTTCTTC.

This clonotype came up many times. J is TRBJ2-3 and V is TRBV12-3 or TRBV12-4; maybe TRBD2 (6 bases). The V end was cut by 6 bases, the J end by 10 bases, with 23 bases between. This CDR3 region has 15 residues. The CDR3: CASSPGTFGPYAQYF. The CDR3 DNA reads TGTGCCAGCAGCCCTGGGACTTTTGGACCATATGCGCAGTATTTT.

This clonotype has ten or more counts. The V and J genes are TRBV20-1 and TRBJ2-5, with D perhaps matching TRBD2 (5 bases). The V gene lost 1 base and the J gene lost 2 bases, with 8 bases spanning the gap. Germline-derived CDR1 and CDR2 are DFQATT and SNEGSKA (reference sequence). The CDR3 is 13 residues long. As DNA, the CDR3 is TGCAGTGCTAGAGCTGGACTGCAAGAGACCCAGTACTTC. Amino acids: CSARAGLQETQYF.

There are many counts of this clonotype. The V and J genes are TRBV18 and TRBJ2-5; D unclear. The germline V gene has CDR1 KGHSH and CDR2 LQKENI. The CDR3 has 14 residues. The V end lost 3 bases, the J end lost 5 bases, and 13 bases lay between the germline ends. CDR3 residues: CASSPFSERETQYF. Written as DNA, the CDR3 is TGTGCCAGCTCACCCTTCTCGGAGAGGGAGACCCAGTACTTC.

Ten or more counts support this clonotype. The rearrangement uses TRBV28 and TRBJ2-1, with 10 nucleotides matching TRBD2. The junction had 9 bases not matched to a gene; V was cut back by 5 bases and J by 5 bases. Germline V gene sequence: CDR1 MDHEN, CDR2 SYDVKM. The CDR3 spans 16 residues. The chain's CDR3 is CASSTPAGGPHNEQFF. The CDR3 coding sequence is TGTGCCAGCAGTACCCCAGCGGGAGGGCCACACAATGAGCAGTTCTTC.

Ten or more counts support this clonotype. CDR3 loop: CSAWDARNEQFF. CDR3 DNA sequence: TGCAGTGCCTGGGACGCACGGAATGAGCAGTTCTTC. This chain connects TRBV20-1 to TRBJ2-1; either TRBD1 or TRBD2 may supply D (5 bases each). CDR1 is DFQATT and CDR2 is SNEGSKA in the germline V gene (reference sequence). The CDR3 covers 12 residues. Trimming cost V 6 bases and J 7 bases, with 13 bases left between them.

As concerns this clonotype: This may stem from a read error, because a much larger clone lies one nucleotide away. V usage is TRBV9 and J usage is TRBJ2-6; the D gene is possibly TRBD2 (7 bases). Trimming removed 3 bases from V and 2 bases from J, with 15 bases in between. This CDR3 is 17 amino acids long. Per the germline V gene, CDR1 is SGDLS and CDR2 is YYNGEE. CDR3 residues: CASSALPGGPGANVLTF. CDR3 coding DNA: TGTGCCAGCAGCGCACTCCCCGGGGGGCCTGGGGCCAACGTCCTGACTTTC.